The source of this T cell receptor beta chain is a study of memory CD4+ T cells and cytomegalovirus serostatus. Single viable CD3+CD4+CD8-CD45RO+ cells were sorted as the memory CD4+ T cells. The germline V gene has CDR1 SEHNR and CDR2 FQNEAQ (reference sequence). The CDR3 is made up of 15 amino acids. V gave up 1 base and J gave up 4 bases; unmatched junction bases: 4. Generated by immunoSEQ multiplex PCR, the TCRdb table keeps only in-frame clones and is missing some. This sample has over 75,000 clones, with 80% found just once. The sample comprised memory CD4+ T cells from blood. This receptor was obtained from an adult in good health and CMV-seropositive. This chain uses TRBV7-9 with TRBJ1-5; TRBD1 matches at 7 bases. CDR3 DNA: TGTGCCAGCAGCTTAGGGGCAGGGGGTAATCAGCCCCAGCATTTT. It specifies CASSLGAGGNQPQHF.